The clone carrying this TCR beta chain was found a few times. What it binds is not known. Individual cDNA molecules received unique molecular identifiers. Using its own MiXCR run on the 5' RACE reads, TCRdb lists one record per CDR3 protein. This sample has tens of thousands of distinct CDR3 sequences; roughly 8.8% occur once, and the top ten carry around 21%. This entry is derived from a study of early T cells in non-severe SARS-CoV-2 infection. Overall study: Bulk RNA taken from unsorted whole blood was sequenced, leaving chains unpaired. Overall study findings and caveats: Database matching using VDJdb favored anti-spike CD8 responses, with private and CD4 specificities left missing.

V was clipped by 1 base and J by 0 bases, with 7 bases between them. The germline V gene encodes CDR1 SGHTA and CDR2 FQGNSA. This CDR3 spans 16 amino acids. The chain has TRBV7-2 and TRBJ2-6; D call uncertain. Material: whole blood. The TCR originated in an adult who was a healthcare worker with PCR-confirmed SARS-CoV-2 infection or an uninfected control (not recorded which). This CDR3 is CASSLVRISGANVLTF. The CDR3 DNA follows: TGTGCCAGCAGCTTAGTTCGCATCTCTGGGGCCAACGTCCTGACTTTC.